The clone carrying this TCR beta chain was detected a few times. What it binds is unknown. This sample stems from a study of beta chain features in type 1 diabetes. Whole-study context: Examination covered under 110 million sorted cells spanning all samples. Study-wide points: Whether TCRB rearrangement is influenced by HLA type went unresolved here.

The investigators reverse transcribed all of the isolated RNA, so they sequenced expressed TCRB transcripts. The repertoire was sequenced with immunoSEQ multiplex PCR; TCRdb's copy has only in-frame clones and lacks some. Of about 350,000 clones in the sample, about 20% were seen once. The V gene lost 4 bases and the J gene lost 3 bases, with 16 bases spanning the gap. The CDR3 is 15 residues long. Germline CDR1 is KGHSH and CDR2 is LQKENI. The chain has TRBV18 and TRBJ2-7; D is unclear. The sequence was collected from a woman aged 18 to 35 in good health. Sequencing was carried out using naive CD4+ T cells from blood. CDR3 nucleotides: TGTGCCAGCTCACTTTTCGGGTTAGTAGACTACGAGCAGTACTTC. This gives the protein CASSLFGLVDYEQYF.